Listed here are 9 T cell receptor beta chains from one sample, sequenced in a study of cytomegalovirus exposure and HLA in healthy donors. Use of 60 Vbeta and 13 Jbeta primers characterized the PCR. Profiled with immunoSEQ multiplex PCR; TCRdb holds only in-frame clones, not every one. The sample carries 100,000 to 150,000 clones, over 60% recorded once. Sequencing was carried out using PBMCs. The source of these receptors is a male donor in good health and CMV-seropositive.

A few counts support this clone. This chain joins TRBV29-1 and TRBJ2-3, with D uncertain. The CDR3 runs 11 residues. Trimming took 6 bases from V and 10 from J, leaving 14 bases between them. CDR1 and CDR2 from the germline V gene are SQVTM and ANQGSEA. CDR3 loop: CSVAQTEPQYF. CDR3 coding DNA: TGCAGCGTAGCCCAAACAGAACCGCAGTATTTT.

This clone has a handful of counts. The CDR3 region is CASSSTGGGGAFF. CDR3 sequence (DNA): TGTGCCAGCAGCTCGACAGGGGGCGGAGGGGCTTTCTTT. V and J are TRBV7-9 and TRBJ1-1; 10 bases line up with TRBD1. The V and J ends lost 4 bases and 11 bases, in that order; junction bases with no gene match: 7. CDR1 SEHNR and CDR2 FQNEAQ come from the germline V gene (reference sequence). The CDR3 contains 13 residues.

The chain uses TRBV10-3 and TRBJ1-1; D is unclear. The CDR3 contains 14 residues. CDR1 is ENHRY, CDR2 SYGVKD, per germline. The V and J ends lost 6 bases and 2 bases respectively, with 13 bases between them. The CDR3 reads CAIRSGEKNTEAFF. In nucleotides, the CDR3 is TGTGCCATCAGATCCGGGGAAAAAAACACTGAAGCTTTCTTT.

V is TRBV6-5 and J is TRBJ1-6; D possibly corresponds to TRBD1 (6 bases). Deletions cut 1 base from V and 9 bases from J, with 13 bases between. The length of the CDR3 is 15 residues. Germline V CDR1 and CDR2: MNHEY, SVGAGI. Here the CDR3 DNA reads TGTGCCAGCAGTTACTATTCAGGGGATATTTCACCCCTCCACTTT. It specifies CASSYYSGDISPLHF.

CDR3 amino acids: CASSTDAPGDTQYF. In nucleotides, the CDR3 is TGTGCCAGCAGCACTGACGCACCGGGAGATACGCAGTATTTT. J is TRBJ2-3 and V is TRBV6-4; D not resolved. V shed 6 bases and J shed 5 bases, with 15 bases lying between them. The CDR3 is 14 residues long. Germline V gene sequence: CDR1 MRHNA, CDR2 SNTAGT.

The chain has TRBV5-1 and TRBJ2-3, with D tentatively TRBD1 (5 bases). The V end was cut by 0 bases, the J end by 4 bases, with 12 bases between. From germline, CDR1 is SGHRS and CDR2 YFSETQ. The CDR3 contains 15 residues. The CDR3 is CASSLGVGRADTQYF. CDR3 nucleotide sequence: TGCGCCAGCAGCTTGGGCGTTGGCAGGGCAGATACGCAGTATTTT.

The rearrangement links TRBV6-5 to TRBJ2-1, with 9 bases matching TRBD2. In germline, CDR1 is MNHEY, CDR2 SVGAGI. The CDR3 consists of 15 residues. V lost 6 bases to trimming and J lost 7 bases; unmatched junction nucleotides: 10. The CDR3 sequence is CASSVTSGGRNEQFF. The CDR3 DNA reads as TGTGCCAGCAGCGTGACTAGCGGAGGTAGGAATGAGCAGTTCTTC.

J is TRBJ2-3 and V is TRBV6-5; possible D gene TRBD2, 5 bases. The V end was cut by 5 bases, the J end by 4 bases, with 16 bases between. Germline values: CDR1 MNHEY, CDR2 SVGAGI. The CDR3 sequence is 15 residues long. The chain's CDR3 is CASSPPAVGADTQYF. The CDR3 nucleotides are TGTGCCAGCAGTCCCCCAGCGGTTGGTGCAGATACGCAGTATTTT.

The chain joins TRBV10-2 to TRBJ1-4; D not certain. The CDR3 runs to 15 residues. Trimming removed 3 bases from V and 6 bases from J, with 14 bases in between. Germline V gene lookup returns CDR1 WSHSY and CDR2 SAAADI. The CDR3 bases are TGCGCCAGCAGTGATTTGGGCAGAGATGATGAAAAACTGTTTTTT. This gives the protein CASSDLGRDDEKLFF.